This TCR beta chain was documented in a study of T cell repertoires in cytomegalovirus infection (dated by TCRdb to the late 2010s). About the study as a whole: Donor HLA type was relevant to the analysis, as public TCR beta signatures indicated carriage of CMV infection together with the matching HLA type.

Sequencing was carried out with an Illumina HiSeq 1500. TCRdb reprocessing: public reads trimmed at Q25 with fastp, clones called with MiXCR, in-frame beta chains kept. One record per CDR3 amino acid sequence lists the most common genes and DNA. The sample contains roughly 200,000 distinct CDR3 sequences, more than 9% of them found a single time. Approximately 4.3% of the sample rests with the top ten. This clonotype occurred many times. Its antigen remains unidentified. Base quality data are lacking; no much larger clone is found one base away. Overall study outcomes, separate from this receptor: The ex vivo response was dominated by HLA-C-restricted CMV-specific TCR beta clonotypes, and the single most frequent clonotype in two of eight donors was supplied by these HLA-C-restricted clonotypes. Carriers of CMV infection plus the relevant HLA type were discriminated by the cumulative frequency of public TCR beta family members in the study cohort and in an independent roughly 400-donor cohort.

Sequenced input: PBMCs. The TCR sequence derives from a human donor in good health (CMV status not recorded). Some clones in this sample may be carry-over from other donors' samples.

The CDR3 in this case is CASSEEGGIVNYGYTF. The DNA sequence reads TGTGCCAGCAGCGAAGAGGGGGGGATAGTAAACTATGGCTACACCTTC. In this chain, TRBV7-9 is recombined with TRBJ1-2, and the D gene may be TRBD1, 6 bases matching. The CDR3 sequence holds 16 residues, the cysteine and phenylalanine included. The CDR3 DNA has 48 bases and is translated from base 1. CDR1 and CDR2, per the germline V gene (reference sequence), are SEHNR and FQNEAQ. V and J are truncated by 5 bases and 2 bases respectively, leaving an intervening sequence of 18 bases.